Following are 16 T cell receptor beta chains from one sample sequenced in a study of T-cell memory formation after mild COVID-19. TCRdb passed the 5' RACE reads through MiXCR, listing each CDR3 protein once. The repertoire holds 200,000 or so distinct CDR3 sequences, with roughly 17% as singletons. The sequencing input was PBMCs or a T cell subset sorted from them (not recorded which). The receptors stem from an adult woman who had mild COVID-19 (a few samples of this study predate the infection). Cell type and time point are not known.

The chain has TRBV4-1 and TRBJ2-4; 15 bases are shared with TRBD2. Looked up from germline, CDR1 is MGHRA and CDR2 is YSYEKL. V lost 6 bases, J lost 1 base, and 10 bases stayed unmatched. This CDR3 has 19 amino acids. CDR3 residues: CASSLGLAGGSKAKNIQYF. CDR3 bases: TGCGCCAGCAGTCTGGGACTAGCGGGGGGCTCGAAGGCCAAAAACATTCAGTACTTC.

CDR3: CASRQVNNEQFF. The DNA of the CDR3 is TGTGCCAGCAGACAGGTTAACAATGAGCAGTTCTTC. This chain joins TRBV3-1 and TRBJ2-1; a weak D match, TRBD1 (5 bases). The CDR3 is 12 residues long. Trimming stripped 6 bases from V and 5 bases from J, with 8 bases between. Looked up from germline, CDR1 is LGHDT and CDR2 is YNNKEL (reference sequence).

This rearrangement joins TRBV7-3 to TRBJ2-7; perhaps TRBD2 as D (7 bases). Trimming removed 2 bases at V and 2 bases at J, with 13 bases between. This CDR3 spans 15 amino acids. From germline, CDR1 is SGHTA and CDR2 FQGTGA. The DNA of the CDR3 is TGTGCCAGCAGCTTACGGCGGGGGCCTACCTACGAGCAGTACTTC. Amino acid sequence: CASSLRRGPTYEQYF.

The rearrangement links TRBV7-2 to TRBJ2-1, with D tentatively TRBD1 or TRBD2 (5 bases each). Trimming stripped 5 bases from V and 5 bases from J, with 13 bases between. Germline assignment: CDR1 SGHTA and CDR2 FQGNSA. The CDR3 covers 14 residues. The CDR3 nucleotides read TGTGCCAGCAGCCCCCGGTGGGGGAACAATGAGCAGTTCTTC. It encodes CASSPRWGNNEQFF.

Only a few counts were recorded for this clonotype. The chain is built from TRBV7-9 and TRBJ2-7, with a tentative D call TRBD1 (5 bases). This CDR3 spans 15 amino acids. Deletions cut 1 base from V and 2 bases from J, with 12 bases between. Germline CDR1 reads SEHNR; CDR2 reads FQNEAQ (reference sequence). The CDR3 bases are TGTGCCAGCAGCTTAGTATTAGGCAGGGCCTACGAGCAGTACTTC. It specifies CASSLVLGRAYEQYF.

This clonotype has more than one count but fewer than ten. V usage is TRBV7-9 and J usage is TRBJ2-1, with 10 positions matching TRBD2. The V and J ends lost 4 bases and 2 bases, in that order; junction bases with no gene match: 5. This CDR3 has 16 amino acids. Per the germline V gene, CDR1 is SEHNR and CDR2 is FQNEAQ (reference sequence). The CDR3 here is CASSSELAGTYNEQFF. CDR3 nucleotide sequence: TGTGCCAGCAGCTCAGAACTAGCGGGGACCTACAATGAGCAGTTCTTC.

The V call is TRBV12-3 or TRBV12-4, the J call TRBJ1-1; D remains ambiguous. Trimming stripped 5 bases from V and 1 base from J, with 8 bases between. The CDR3 extends over 13 amino acids. The CDR3 reads CASSLQRNTEAFF. In DNA form, the CDR3 reads TGTGCCAGCAGTCTTCAGAGGAACACTGAAGCTTTCTTT.

This clonotype has more than one count but fewer than ten. This rearrangement joins TRBV29-1 to TRBJ2-5, with TRBD1 as a possible D gene (6 bases). The CDR3 is 13 amino acids. CDR1 is SQVTM, CDR2 ANQGSEA, per germline. Trimming stripped 7 bases from V and 1 base from J, with 13 bases between. CDR3 sequence: CSARQAIQETQYF. The DNA for the CDR3 is TGCAGCGCCCGACAGGCTATCCAAGAGACCCAGTACTTC.

This clonotype occurred a few times. The V and J genes are TRBV12-3 or TRBV12-4 and TRBJ1-1; the D is unclear. The CDR3 is 14 amino acids. The V end was cut by 5 bases, the J end by 1 base, with 11 bases between. The DNA of the CDR3 is TGTGCCAGCAGTCCAGGACTGACGAACACTGAAGCTTTCTTT. Protein product: CASSPGLTNTEAFF.

This clonotype was observed a handful of times. The genes are TRBV4-2 and TRBJ1-1; no clear D. With 0 bases removed from V and 3 bases from J, the gap between germline ends came to 8 bases. The CDR3 is 14 amino acids. Germline V CDR1 and CDR2: LGHNA, YNFKEQ. The CDR3 DNA follows: TGTGCCAGCAGCCAAGATCAGGTTGACACTGAAGCTTTCTTT. Translation gives CASSQDQVDTEAFF.

The chain has TRBV4-1 and TRBJ2-7, with D perhaps matching TRBD1 (5 bases). CDR1 is MGHRA and CDR2 is YSYEKL in the germline V gene. The V end was cut by 3 bases, the J end by 4 bases, with 10 bases between. This CDR3 comprises 13 residues. The CDR3 nucleotides are TGCGCCAGCAGCCAGCAGGACACATACGAGCAGTACTTC. It specifies CASSQQDTYEQYF.

This clonotype showed up many times. The rearrangement uses TRBV12-3 or TRBV12-4 and TRBJ2-7; maybe TRBD1 (6 bases). Trimming took 4 bases from V and 3 from J, leaving 7 bases between them. The CDR3 is 12 residues long. The chain's CDR3 is CASSWTDYEQYF. The CDR3 DNA sequence: TGTGCCAGCAGTTGGACAGACTACGAGCAGTACTTC.

The chain couples TRBV20-1 to TRBJ1-3; maybe TRBD1 (6 bases). The CDR3 is 13 amino acids. V lost 6 bases and J 1 base, leaving 10 bases between the germline ends. The germline V gene has CDR1 DFQATT and CDR2 SNEGSKA (reference sequence). As DNA, the CDR3 is TGCAGTGCGAACCAGGGGTCTGGAAACACCATATATTTT. Residues: CSANQGSGNTIYF.

The J gene is TRBJ2-3, the V gene TRBV29-1; TRBD1 is a possible D gene (6 bases). The V end lost 1 base, the J end lost 0 bases, and 11 bases lay between the germline ends. This CDR3 region has 15 residues. Per germline, CDR1 SQVTM and CDR2 ANQGSEA. Here the CDR3 reads CSVEGRTDSTDTQYF. CDR3 DNA: TGCAGCGTTGAAGGGAGGACAGATAGCACAGATACGCAGTATTTT.

This clonotype was seen a few times. The CDR3 spells CASSYGNSNSPLHF. CDR3 in DNA: TGTGCCAGCAGTTACGGCAACAGCAATTCACCCCTCCACTTT. This chain uses TRBV6-5 with TRBJ1-6; no definite D call. The CDR3 is made up of 14 amino acids. The germline gives CDR1 MNHEY, CDR2 SVGAGI. V shed 2 bases and J shed 7 bases, with 9 bases lying between them.

The rearrangement uses TRBV5-5 and TRBJ1-5; D remains unclear. The length of the CDR3 is 14 residues. V lost 2 bases and J lost 1, with 7 bases in between. The V gene's germline CDR1 is SGHKS and CDR2 YYEKEE (reference sequence). As DNA, the CDR3 is TGTGCCAGCAGCTTCTCATCGAGCAATCAGCCCCAGCATTTT. It specifies CASSFSSSNQPQHF.